This T cell receptor beta chain was sequenced in a study of PD-L1 blockade in urothelial cancer. Germline V gives CDR1 LNHDA, CDR2 SQIVND (reference sequence). The V gene end was trimmed by 5 bases and the J gene end by 5 bases; junction bases not matched to a gene: 15. The CDR3 covers 16 residues. The data were produced by immunoSEQ multiplex PCR, yet TCRdb's version contains in-frame clones alone and is incomplete. Of fewer than 45,000 clones detected, roughly a third appear once; the ten largest clones hold 8% to 9%. The sequences come from tumor tissue, collected before atezolizumab (anti-PD-L1) treatment. The rearrangement uses TRBV19 and TRBJ2-7, with 7 bases matching TRBD2. The origin of this receptor is a man aged 60-69 years with urothelial cancer. As DNA, the CDR3 is TGTGCCAGTAGTCTCTTCTGGACTAGTGGGGGGAACGAGCAGTACTTC. Its protein product is CASSLFWTSGGNEQYF.